This TCR beta chain originates from a study of T cells in localized non-small cell lung cancer. General observations from the study: It remains possible that heterogeneity exists, since only one tumor region was sequenced. Within adjacent lung there appeared a median about 54 of the top 100 tumor clones. Clonality of T cells reached its maximum in uninvolved adjacent lung, surpassing tumor. Longer overall survival was linked to higher blood T cell density.

Details on this clone: The target antigen is unknown.

The CDR3 loop spans 15 amino acids. V was trimmed by 3 bases and J by 5 bases, leaving 17 bases between them. CDR1 and CDR2 (germline): SGHDT, YYEEEE. Assay: immunoSEQ multiplex PCR; the TCRdb copy retains only in-frame clones and omits some. The sample includes tens of thousands of clones, more than 70% of them seen just once. Sample: peripheral blood, taken before any cancer treatment. The sequence was obtained from a woman aged 40-75 years with stage I squamous cell lung carcinoma. The genes are TRBV5-6 and TRBJ1-1; D gene uncertain. The CDR3 sequence: CASSSPRWGKTEAFF. Here the CDR3 DNA reads TGTGCCAGCAGCTCCCCCAGGTGGGGAAAGACTGAAGCTTTCTTT.